This TCR beta chain was found in a study of blood T cell repertoires in COVID-19. Here immunoSEQ multiplex PCR was the method, and the copy in TCRdb shows in-frame clones only, minus some. This sample has about 170,000 clones; approximately 85% occur once, and the top ten carry under 3.5%. V lost 1 base to trimming and J lost 4 bases, with 13 bases between them. The V gene's germline CDR1 is KGHSH and CDR2 LQKENI. The CDR3 loop spans 15 amino acids. This clone was found a few times. The sample taken for sequencing was peripheral blood. V and J are TRBV18 and TRBJ1-1; a weak D match, TRBD1 (5 bases). The sequence was collected from a woman at least 80 years old with COVID-19, enrolled during active disease. DNA for the CDR3: TGTGCCAGCTCACCACTTGGGGGGGTGGGCACTGAAGCTTTCTTT. This encodes CASSPLGGVGTEAFF.